The source of this T cell receptor (beta chain) is a study of early T cells in non-severe SARS-CoV-2 infection (dated by TCRdb to the early 2020s). Study-wide context: TCR sequencing used bulk RNA from unsorted whole blood, so alpha and beta chains could not be paired. Paper-wide results and their limitations: VDJdb matching was skewed toward anti-spike CD8 responses and likely underestimated virus-specific expansions, missing private and CD4 specificities.

Libraries were built with 5' RACE. The data were produced on a NextSeq 500. To correct for sequencing error and PCR bias, the TCR library protocol tagged individual cDNA molecules with unique molecular identifiers. Both TCR alpha and beta chains were sequenced, and tight co-correlation was observed between alpha and beta sequence abundances in each sample. As for how the authors treated the data: Decombinator V4 was used to perform V gene, J gene and CDR3 annotation of TCR sequences. Expanded TCRs were defined as changing significantly between any two time points under a Poisson model with p below 0.0001. Abundances of TCRs were expressed as counts per million after normalisation to the total number of TCRs sequenced in each sample. TRAV1-2 paired with TRAJ12, TRAJ20 or TRAJ33 defined MAIT TCRs, while TRAV10 paired with TRAJ18 defined iNKT TCRs. VDJdb, accessed on 1 November 2021, was searched for TCRs annotated for CMV, EBV and SARS-CoV-2, and TCRs annotated for more than one antigen were excluded. TCRdb reworked the public reads: Q25 trimming with fastp, MiXCR clone assembly, productive beta chains retained. Rows are combined by CDR3 protein, so each entry shows the most common genes and DNA. The V and J calls come from TCRdb's annotation, not from the publication. The sample table shows about 55,000 distinct CDR3 sequences, and around 12% are seen once. Less than 4.5% of the sample is taken by the ten largest.

This clonotype was picked up a small number of times. Its cognate antigen has yet to be identified. Per-nucleotide qualities are absent, and no much larger clonotype sits a single base away. The study was a case-control design nested within a healthcare worker cohort in London, UK, with weekly nasopharyngeal swab PCR tests and blood sampling. Between 23 and 31 March 2020, the week of the UK lockdown, healthcare workers were enrolled and then followed up weekly for as long as 16 weeks. Trimming costs V 2 bases and J 6 bases, and their ends lie 10 bases apart. The CDR3 contains 13 residues, cysteine and phenylalanine counted. Only the CDR3 portion is preserved as DNA: 39 bases, with reading frame beginning at the first base.

The TCR was taken from an adult who was a healthcare worker with PCR-confirmed SARS-CoV-2 infection or an uninfected control (not recorded which). The chain joins TRBV12-3 or TRBV12-4 to TRBJ1-2, with no reliable assignment of the D segment. Sequenced input: whole blood. In nucleotides, the sequence is TGTGCCAGCAGTTTACTCCGCAACCATGGCTACACCTTC. Its amino acids are CASSLLRNHGYTF.